This T cell receptor (beta chain) was identified during a study of T cells expressing NK-cell markers. Reanalyzing the 5' RACE reads, TCRdb keeps one entry per CDR3 protein, without DNA. In total, the table holds 450,000 to 600,000 distinct CDR3 sequences. This CDR3 contains 16 residues. Germline-derived CDR1 and CDR2 are MNHNS and SASEGT. The V and J genes are TRBV6-1 and TRBJ2-3; TCRdb's assignment of TRBD1 cannot be checked, as there is no DNA. Sequenced input: blood T cells: a sorted CD56 or NKG2C T cell subset, CD4+ or CD8+ T cells, or bulk PBMC T cells (not recorded which). The receptor's source is a man aged 18-30 years in good health. The CDR3 region is CASSRQGAAATDTQYF.